These T cell receptor beta chains were read from a single sample in a study of human T cells and chemical hapten exposure. TCRdb re-called the RACE reads through MiXCR, storing one row per CDR3 protein. The sample yields tens of thousands of distinct CDR3 sequences, about 10% seen once. The sequences come from whole blood, collected in connection with sensitization to the hapten diphenylcyclopropenone (DPC). These receptors came from a man in his forties with alopecia areata. Some clones in this sample may be carry-over from other donors' samples. CDR3s include the opening cysteine and the closing phenylalanine or tryptophan. The D gene is left open where the match is weak. A row's size may be missing; if present it is once, few, many or a size class.

TRBJ1-5 | NA | many | TRBV2 | TGTGCCAGCAGTGAAGCGGGGGCAGGCAATCAGCCCCAGCATTTT | CASSEAGAGNQPQHF
TRBJ2-3 | TRBD2 | NA | TRBV20-1 | TGCAGTGCCGCTAGCGGGACTCCGACAGATACGCAGTATTTT | CSAASGTPTDTQYF
TRBJ1-6 | NA | many | TRBV14 | TGTGCCAGCAGCACACTGGGCAATTCACCCCTCCACTTT | CASSTLGNSPLHF
TRBJ2-7 | NA | many | TRBV20-1 | TGCAGTGCACCCGGCAGGGGATCCTACGAGCAGTACTTC | CSAPGRGSYEQYF
TRBJ2-6 | TRBD2 | many | TRBV7-2 | TGTGCCAGCAGCTCGACTAGCGGGAGGGCCTTTGGGGCCAACGTCCTGACTTTC | CASSSTSGRAFGANVLTF
TRBJ2-1 | TRBD2 | many | TRBV29-1 | TGCAGCGTTGATAGTAGCGGGATCTACAATGAGCAGTTCTTC | CSVDSSGIYNEQFF
TRBJ2-4 | TRBD2 | few | TRBV20-1 | TGCAGTGCTTGGTCTAGCGGGAAAAACATTCAGTACTTC | CSAWSSGKNIQYF
TRBJ1-2 | NA | few | TRBV30 | TGTGCCTGGAGTGAGGGGGGAATGAGAGGCTACACCTTC | CAWSEGGMRGYTF
TRBJ2-5 | TRBD1 | few | TRBV28 | TGTGCCAGCAGTTCTAAACTCTCGGGACAGTCCTCCGAGACCCAGTACTTC | CASSSKLSGQSSETQYF
TRBJ1-1 | NA | few | TRBV6-5 | TGTGCCAGCAGTTACACGGGTTTAGGTGTCGACACTGAAGCTTTCTTT | CASSYTGLGVDTEAFF
TRBJ2-3 | NA | many | TRBV9 | TGTGCCAGCAGCCCCAGAGGGACTCAAAGGTCAGATACGCAGTATTTT | CASSPRGTQRSDTQYF
TRBJ2-7 | NA | NA | TRBV20-1 | TGCAGTGCTATGTCACAGGGACTTACCTACGAGCAGTACTTC | CSAMSQGLTYEQYF
TRBJ2-2 | TRBD1 | many | TRBV7-9 | TGTGCCAGCAGGTCACAGGGGGCGCCCACCGGGGAGCTGTTTTTT | CASRSQGAPTGELFF
TRBJ2-3 | NA | few | TRBV28 | TGTGCCAGCAGTTTCGGCGGGACCACAGATACGCAGTATTTT | CASSFGGTTDTQYF
TRBJ2-7 | TRBD1 | many | TRBV18 | TGTGCCAGCTCACGGACAGGGTCCTTCTACGAGCAGTACTTC | CASSRTGSFYEQYF
TRBJ2-3 | NA | many | TRBV5-1 | TGCGCCAGCAGCTTGAGTTCCTACACAGATACGCAGTATTTT | CASSLSSYTDTQYF
TRBJ1-2 | NA | few | TRBV6-5 | TGTGCCAGCAGAGAAGGGGCTGGCTACACCTTC | CASREGAGYTF
TRBJ2-1 | TRBD2 | few | TRBV12-3/TRBV12-4 | TGTGCCATCCGCGGCGGGAGTAGCTGGAATGAGCAGTTCTTC | CAIRGGSSWNEQFF
TRBJ2-7 | TRBD1 | few | TRBV4-3 | TGCGCCAGCAGCCAAGATAACCGACAGGGTTACGAGCAGTACTTC | CASSQDNRQGYEQYF
TRBJ1-2 | TRBD1 | few | TRBV19 | TGTGCCAGTAGTATAAGGACAGGGCCCAACTATGGCTACACCTTC | CASSIRTGPNYGYTF
TRBJ1-4 | NA | medium-sized | TRBV7-2 | TGTGCCAGCAGCCCCAAGGGAGGGGGTAATGAAAAACTGTTTTTT | CASSPKGGGNEKLFF
TRBJ2-3 | NA | few | TRBV10-3 | TGTGCCATCAGTGAGTCGACGGGACGGTTCGCAGATACGCAGTATTTT | CAISESTGRFADTQYF
TRBJ2-1 | TRBD2 | NA | TRBV29-1 | TGCAGCGTTGAAGTGGGGCTAGCGGGAGGGGAAATGTACAATGAGCAGTTCTTC | CSVEVGLAGGEMYNEQFF
TRBJ1-2 | NA | few | TRBV20-1 | TGCAGTGCTACCGGACAGCCAACTAACTATGGCTACACCTTC | CSATGQPTNYGYTF
TRBJ1-5 | NA | many | TRBV6-5 | TGTGCCAGCAGGGGGGGTGGGGGCAATCAGCCCCAGCATTTT | CASRGGGGNQPQHF
TRBJ1-1 | TRBD1 | many | TRBV6-5 | TGTGCCAGCAGTCCCGACAGGGGGCGAACTGAAGCTTTCTTT | CASSPDRGRTEAFF
TRBJ1-2 | NA | few | TRBV12-3/TRBV12-4 | TGTGCCAGCAGTCCGCCGCTCGCAGCGTATGGCTACACCTTC | CASSPPLAAYGYTF
TRBJ2-4 | NA | few | TRBV9 | TGTGCCAGCAGCGTAGCAAGCGATCAAAACATTCAGTACTTC | CASSVASDQNIQYF
TRBJ2-1 | TRBD2 | few | TRBV10-1 | TGCGCCAGCAGTGAGCCCCGTATGCGGGAGGGCGCCTACAATGAGCAGTTCTTC | CASSEPRMREGAYNEQFF
TRBJ2-5 | NA | many | TRBV28 | TGTGCCAGCACCCCGACAGTCCAAGAGACCCAGTACTTC | CASTPTVQETQYF
TRBJ1-3 | NA | NA | TRBV15 | TGTGCCACCAGCAGAGAGCTGTACTCTGGAAACACCATATATTTT | CATSRELYSGNTIYF
TRBJ2-2 | NA | NA | TRBV7-8 | TGTGCCAGCAGCTTAGGGCTGGCCCCCAACACCGGGGAGCTGTTTTTT | CASSLGLAPNTGELFF
TRBJ2-5 | NA | NA | TRBV6-1 | TGTGCCAGCAGTGAAGCACATCTAGCATCGGGGCAAGAGACCCAGTACTTC | CASSEAHLASGQETQYF
TRBJ2-3 | NA | few | TRBV3-1 | TGTGCCAGCAGCATCATAGCCGACCCTACAGATACGCAGTATTTT | CASSIIADPTDTQYF
TRBJ2-2 | TRBD2 | NA | TRBV11-3 | TGTGCCAGCAGCTTACTAGCGGCTAACACCGGGGAGCTGTTTTTT | CASSLLAANTGELFF
TRBJ2-7 | TRBD1 | few | TRBV2 | TGTGCCAGCACGGATGACAGGGGAGGGCAGTACTTC | CASTDDRGGQYF
TRBJ2-1 | TRBD1 | NA | TRBV6-2/TRBV6-3 | TGTGCCAGCAGTAAAGGAGGACAGGGGCGGTGGGATGAGCAGTTCTTC | CASSKGGQGRWDEQFF
TRBJ2-7 | NA | few | TRBV28 | TGTGCCGGCTCAGGACGGGACTCCTACGAGCAGTACTTC | CAGSGRDSYEQYF
TRBJ2-3 | TRBD2 | few | TRBV5-1 | TGCGCCAGCAGCTTGGTGAGCGGGACTTACACAGATACGCAGTATTTT | CASSLVSGTYTDTQYF
TRBJ1-2 | NA | many | TRBV29-1 | TGCAGCATTGAGGTCCTCTATGGCTACACCTTC | CSIEVLYGYTF
TRBJ2-7 | NA | NA | TRBV20-1 | TGCAGTGCTAGAGATCGTTCCCAGGGGTACGAGCAGTACTTC | CSARDRSQGYEQYF